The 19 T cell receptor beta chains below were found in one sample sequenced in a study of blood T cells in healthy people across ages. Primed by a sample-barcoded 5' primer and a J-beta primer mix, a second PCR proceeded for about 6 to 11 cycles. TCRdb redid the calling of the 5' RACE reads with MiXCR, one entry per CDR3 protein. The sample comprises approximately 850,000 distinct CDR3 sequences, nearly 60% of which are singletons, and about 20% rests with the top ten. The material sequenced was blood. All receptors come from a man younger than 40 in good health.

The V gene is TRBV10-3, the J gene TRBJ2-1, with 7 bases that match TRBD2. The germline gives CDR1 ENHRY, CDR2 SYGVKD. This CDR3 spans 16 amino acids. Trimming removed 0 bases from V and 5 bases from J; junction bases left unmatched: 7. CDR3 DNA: TGTGCCATCAGTGAGTCGGGGCTAGCGGCCGACAATGAGCAGTTCTTC. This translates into CAISESGLAADNEQFF.

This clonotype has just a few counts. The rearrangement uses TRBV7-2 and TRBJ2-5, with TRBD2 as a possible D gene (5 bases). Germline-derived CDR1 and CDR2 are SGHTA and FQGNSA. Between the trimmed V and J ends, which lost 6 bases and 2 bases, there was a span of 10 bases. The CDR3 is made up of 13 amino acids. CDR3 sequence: CASSPRRQETQYF. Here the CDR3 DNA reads TGTGCCAGCAGTCCCCGGAGGCAAGAGACCCAGTACTTC.

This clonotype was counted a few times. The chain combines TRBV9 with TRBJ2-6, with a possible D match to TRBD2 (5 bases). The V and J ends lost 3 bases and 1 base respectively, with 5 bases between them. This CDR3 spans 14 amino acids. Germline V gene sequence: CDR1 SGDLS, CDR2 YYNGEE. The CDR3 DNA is TGTGCCAGCAGCGGAGGGTCTGGGGCCAACGTCCTGACTTTC. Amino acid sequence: CASSGGSGANVLTF. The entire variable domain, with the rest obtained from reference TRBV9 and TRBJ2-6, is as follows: DSGVTQTPKHLITATGQRVTLRCSPRSGDLSVYWYQQSLDQGLQFLIQYYNGEERAKGNILERFSAQQFPDLHSELNLSSLELGDSALYFCASSGGSGANVLTFGAGSRLTVL.

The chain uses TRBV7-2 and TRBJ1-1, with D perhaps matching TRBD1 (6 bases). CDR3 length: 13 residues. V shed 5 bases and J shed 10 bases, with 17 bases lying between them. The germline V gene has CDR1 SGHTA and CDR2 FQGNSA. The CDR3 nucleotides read TGTGCCAGCAGCGTAAACAGGGAGCGGGCAGCTTTCTTT. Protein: CASSVNRERAAFF. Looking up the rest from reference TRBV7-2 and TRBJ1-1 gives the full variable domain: GAGVSQSPSNKVTEKGKDVELRCDPISGHTALYWYRQSLGQGLEFLIYFQGNSAPDKSGLPSDRFSAERTGGSVSTLTIQRTQQEDSAVYLCASSVNRERAAFFGQGTRLTVV.

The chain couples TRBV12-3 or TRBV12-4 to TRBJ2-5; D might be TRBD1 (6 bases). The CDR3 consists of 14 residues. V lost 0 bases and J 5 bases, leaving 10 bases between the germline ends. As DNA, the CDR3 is TGTGCCAGCAGTTTAGCGAGACAGGTCGAGACCCAGTACTTC. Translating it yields CASSLARQVETQYF.

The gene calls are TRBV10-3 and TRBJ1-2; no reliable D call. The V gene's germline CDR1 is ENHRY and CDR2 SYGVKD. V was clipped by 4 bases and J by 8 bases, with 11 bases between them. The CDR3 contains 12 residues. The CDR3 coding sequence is TGTGCCATCAGTGTCGATGTGGGAGGCTACACCTTC. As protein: CAISVDVGGYTF.

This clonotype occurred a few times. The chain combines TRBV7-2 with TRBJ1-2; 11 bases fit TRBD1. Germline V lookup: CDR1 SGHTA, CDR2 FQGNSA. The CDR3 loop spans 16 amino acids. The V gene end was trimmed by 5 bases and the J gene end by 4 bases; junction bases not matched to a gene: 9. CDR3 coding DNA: TGTGCCAGCAGCCTCCTCAGAGGGACAGGGGGCTATGGCTACACCTTC. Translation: CASSLLRGTGGYGYTF.

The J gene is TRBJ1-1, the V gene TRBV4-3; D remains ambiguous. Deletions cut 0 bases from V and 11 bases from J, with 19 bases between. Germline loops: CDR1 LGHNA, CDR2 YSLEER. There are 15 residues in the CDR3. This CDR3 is CASSQDRRGAAVAFF. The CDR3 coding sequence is TGCGCCAGCAGCCAAGATCGGCGAGGTGCGGCGGTCGCTTTCTTT.

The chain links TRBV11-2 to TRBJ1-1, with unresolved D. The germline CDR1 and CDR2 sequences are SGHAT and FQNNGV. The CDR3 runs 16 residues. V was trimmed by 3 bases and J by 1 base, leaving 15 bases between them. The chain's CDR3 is CASSFISTDGNTEAFF. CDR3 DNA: TGTGCCAGCAGCTTCATTAGTACGGACGGGAACACTGAAGCTTTCTTT.

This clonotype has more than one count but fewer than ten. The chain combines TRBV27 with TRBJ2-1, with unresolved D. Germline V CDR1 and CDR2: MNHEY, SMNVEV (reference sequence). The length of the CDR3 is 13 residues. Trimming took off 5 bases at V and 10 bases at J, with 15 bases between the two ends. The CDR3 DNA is TGTGCCAGCAGTGCGTACAGCCTTGGGGAGCAGTTCTTC. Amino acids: CASSAYSLGEQFF.

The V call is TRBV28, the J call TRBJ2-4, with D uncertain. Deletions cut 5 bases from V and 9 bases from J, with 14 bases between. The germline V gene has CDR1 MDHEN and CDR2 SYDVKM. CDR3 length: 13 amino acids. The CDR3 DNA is TGTGCCAGCAGTCCCATTCTAATGGGCATTCAGTACTTC. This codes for CASSPILMGIQYF. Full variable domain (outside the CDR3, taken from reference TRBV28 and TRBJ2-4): DVKVTQSSRYLVKRTGEKVFLECVQDMDHENMFWYRQDPGLGLRLIYFSYDVKMKEKGDIPEGYSVSREKKERFSLILESASTNQTSMYLCASSPILMGIQYFGAGTRLSVL.

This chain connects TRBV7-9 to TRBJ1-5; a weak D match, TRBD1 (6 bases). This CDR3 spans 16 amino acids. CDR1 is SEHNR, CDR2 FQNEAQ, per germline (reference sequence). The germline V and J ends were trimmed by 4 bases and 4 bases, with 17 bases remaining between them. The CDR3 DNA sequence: TGTGCCAGCAGCTCTGCAGGGGCACGGGGAAATCAGCCCCAGCATTTT. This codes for CASSSAGARGNQPQHF.

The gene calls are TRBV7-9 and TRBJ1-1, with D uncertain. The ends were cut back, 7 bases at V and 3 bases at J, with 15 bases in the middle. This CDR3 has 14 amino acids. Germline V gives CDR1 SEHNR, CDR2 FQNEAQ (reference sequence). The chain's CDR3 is CASTPPGGHTEAFF. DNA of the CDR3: TGTGCCAGCACCCCACCTGGCGGACACACTGAAGCTTTCTTT.

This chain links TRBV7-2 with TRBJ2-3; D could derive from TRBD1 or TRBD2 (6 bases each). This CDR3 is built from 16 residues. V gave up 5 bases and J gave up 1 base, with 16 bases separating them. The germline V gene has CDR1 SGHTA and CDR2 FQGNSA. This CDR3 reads CASSPVGASGTDTQYF. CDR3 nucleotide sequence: TGTGCCAGCAGCCCCGTGGGGGCTAGCGGCACAGATACGCAGTATTTT.

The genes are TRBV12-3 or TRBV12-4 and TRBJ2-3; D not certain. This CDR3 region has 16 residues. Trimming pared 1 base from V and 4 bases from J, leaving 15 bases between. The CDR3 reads CASSLGLGVVADTQYF. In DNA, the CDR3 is TGTGCCAGCAGTTTAGGCTTAGGCGTGGTTGCAGATACGCAGTATTTT.

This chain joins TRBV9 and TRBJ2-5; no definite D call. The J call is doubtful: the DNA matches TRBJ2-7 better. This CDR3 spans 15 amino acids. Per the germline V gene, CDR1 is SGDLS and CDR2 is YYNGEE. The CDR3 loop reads CASSVEPPFSYEQYF. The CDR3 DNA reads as TGTGCCAGCAGCGTAGAACCCCCTTTCTCCTACGAGCAGTACTTC.

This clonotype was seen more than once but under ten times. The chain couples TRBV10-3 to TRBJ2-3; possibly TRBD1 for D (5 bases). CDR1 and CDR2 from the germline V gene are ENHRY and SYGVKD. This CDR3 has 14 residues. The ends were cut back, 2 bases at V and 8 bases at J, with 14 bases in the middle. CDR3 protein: CAISEPDLRGTQYF. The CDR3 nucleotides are TGTGCCATCAGTGAGCCGGACCTTAGGGGTACGCAGTATTTT.

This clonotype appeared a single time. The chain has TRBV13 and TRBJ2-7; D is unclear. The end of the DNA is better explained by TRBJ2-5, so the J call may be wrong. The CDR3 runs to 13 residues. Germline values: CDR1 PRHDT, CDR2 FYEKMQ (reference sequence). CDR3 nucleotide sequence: TGTGCCAGCAGACCGGTTCTAGGAGAGACCCAGTACTTC. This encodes CASRPVLGETQYF.

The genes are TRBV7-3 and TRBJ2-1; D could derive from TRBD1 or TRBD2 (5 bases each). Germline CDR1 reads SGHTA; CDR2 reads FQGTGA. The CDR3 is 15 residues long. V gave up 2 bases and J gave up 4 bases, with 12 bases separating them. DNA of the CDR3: TGTGCCAGCAGCTTAGATTCGGGGCAATACAATGAGCAGTTCTTC. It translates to CASSLDSGQYNEQFF.